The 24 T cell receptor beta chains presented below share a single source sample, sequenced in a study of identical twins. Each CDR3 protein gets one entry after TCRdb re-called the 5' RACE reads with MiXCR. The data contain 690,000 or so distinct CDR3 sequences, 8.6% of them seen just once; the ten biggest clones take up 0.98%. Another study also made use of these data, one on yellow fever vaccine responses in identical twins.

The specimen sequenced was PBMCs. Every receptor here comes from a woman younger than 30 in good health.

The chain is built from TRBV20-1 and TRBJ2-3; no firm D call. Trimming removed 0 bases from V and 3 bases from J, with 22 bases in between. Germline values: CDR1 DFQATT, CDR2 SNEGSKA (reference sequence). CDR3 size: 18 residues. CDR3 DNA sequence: TGCAGTGCTAGAGATCTGGAGACTCCCCGATTGCCTACAGATACGCAGTATTTT. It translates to CSARDLETPRLPTDTQYF.

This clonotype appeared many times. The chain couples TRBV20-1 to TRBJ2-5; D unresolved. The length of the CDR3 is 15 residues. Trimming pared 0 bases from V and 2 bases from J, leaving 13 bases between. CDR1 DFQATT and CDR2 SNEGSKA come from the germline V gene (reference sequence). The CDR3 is CSARDWGQIQETQYF. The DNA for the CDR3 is TGCAGTGCTAGAGATTGGGGTCAGATACAAGAGACCCAGTACTTC.

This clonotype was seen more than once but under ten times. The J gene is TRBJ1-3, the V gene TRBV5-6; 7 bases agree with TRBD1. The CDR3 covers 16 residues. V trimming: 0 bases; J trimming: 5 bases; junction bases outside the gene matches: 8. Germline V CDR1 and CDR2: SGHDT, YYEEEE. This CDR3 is CASSLGNRGMRNTIYF. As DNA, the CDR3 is TGTGCCAGCAGCTTGGGAAACAGGGGAATGCGAAACACCATATATTTT. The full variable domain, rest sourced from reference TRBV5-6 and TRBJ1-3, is DAGVTQSPTHLIKTRGQQVTLRCSPKSGHDTVSWYQQALGQGPQFIFQYYEEEERQRGNFPDRFSGHQFPNYSSELNVNALLLGDSALYLCASSLGNRGMRNTIYFGEGSWLTVV.

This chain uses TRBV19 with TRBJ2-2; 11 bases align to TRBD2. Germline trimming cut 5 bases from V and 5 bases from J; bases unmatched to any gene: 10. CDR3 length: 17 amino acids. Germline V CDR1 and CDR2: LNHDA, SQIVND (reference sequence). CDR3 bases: TGTGCCAGTAGTGGTAGCGGGAGGGCCTGGGAAACCGGGGAGCTGTTTTTT. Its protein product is CASSGSGRAWETGELFF.

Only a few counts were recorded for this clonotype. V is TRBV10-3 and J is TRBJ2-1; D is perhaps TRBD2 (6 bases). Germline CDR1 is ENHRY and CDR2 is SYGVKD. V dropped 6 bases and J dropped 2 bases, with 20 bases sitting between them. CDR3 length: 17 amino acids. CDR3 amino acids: CAISSTRLDIAYNEQFF. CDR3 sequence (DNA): TGTGCCATCAGCTCCACCCGACTAGATATAGCCTACAATGAGCAGTTCTTC.

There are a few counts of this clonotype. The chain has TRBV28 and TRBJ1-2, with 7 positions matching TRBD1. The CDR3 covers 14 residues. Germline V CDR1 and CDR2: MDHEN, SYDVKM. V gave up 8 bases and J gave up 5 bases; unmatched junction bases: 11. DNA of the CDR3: TGTGCCAGCCAGGGGGGAACATACTCATATGGCTACACCTTC. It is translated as CASQGGTYSYGYTF.

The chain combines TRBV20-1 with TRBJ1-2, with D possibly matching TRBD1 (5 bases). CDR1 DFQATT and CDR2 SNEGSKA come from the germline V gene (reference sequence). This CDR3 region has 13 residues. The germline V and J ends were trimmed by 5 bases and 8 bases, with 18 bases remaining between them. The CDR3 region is CSAPPGLLRGYTF. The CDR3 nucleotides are TGCAGTGCTCCTCCGGGACTCCTAAGAGGCTACACCTTC.

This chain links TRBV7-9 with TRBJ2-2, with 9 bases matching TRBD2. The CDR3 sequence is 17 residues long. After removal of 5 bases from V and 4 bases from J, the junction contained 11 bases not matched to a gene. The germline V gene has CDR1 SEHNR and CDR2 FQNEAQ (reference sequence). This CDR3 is CASSPRWTSESTGELFF. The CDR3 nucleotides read TGTGCCAGCAGCCCCCGCTGGACTAGCGAAAGCACCGGGGAGCTGTTTTTT.

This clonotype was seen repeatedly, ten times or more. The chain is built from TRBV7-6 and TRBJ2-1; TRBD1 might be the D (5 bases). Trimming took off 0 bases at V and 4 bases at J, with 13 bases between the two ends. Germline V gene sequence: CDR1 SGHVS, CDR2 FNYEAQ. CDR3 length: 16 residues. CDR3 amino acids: CASSLATDIAYNEQFF. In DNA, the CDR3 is TGTGCCAGCAGCTTAGCGACAGACATAGCTTACAATGAGCAGTTCTTC. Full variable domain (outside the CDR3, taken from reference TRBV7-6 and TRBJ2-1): GAGVSQSPRYKVTKRGQDVALRCDPISGHVSLYWYRQALGQGPEFLTYFNYEAQQDKSGLPNDRFSAERPEGSISTLTIQRTEQRDSAMYRCASSLATDIAYNEQFFGPGTRLTVL.

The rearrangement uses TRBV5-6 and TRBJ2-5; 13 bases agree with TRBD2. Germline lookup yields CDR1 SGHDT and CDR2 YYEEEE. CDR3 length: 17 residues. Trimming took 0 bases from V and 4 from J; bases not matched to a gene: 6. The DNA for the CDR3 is TGTGCCAGCAGCTTGGGGACTAGCGGGAGTCAGGGAGAGACCCAGTACTTC. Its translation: CASSLGTSGSQGETQYF. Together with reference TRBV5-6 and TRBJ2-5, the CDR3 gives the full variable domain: DAGVTQSPTHLIKTRGQQVTLRCSPKSGHDTVSWYQQALGQGPQFIFQYYEEEERQRGNFPDRFSGHQFPNYSSELNVNALLLGDSALYLCASSLGTSGSQGETQYFGPGTRLLVL.

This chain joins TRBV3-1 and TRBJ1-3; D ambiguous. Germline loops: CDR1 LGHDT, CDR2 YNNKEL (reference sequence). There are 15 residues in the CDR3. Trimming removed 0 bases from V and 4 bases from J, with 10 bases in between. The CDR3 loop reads CASSQDGRKGNTIYF. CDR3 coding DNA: TGTGCCAGCAGCCAAGATGGCAGGAAAGGAAACACCATATATTTT.

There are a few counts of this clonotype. Here the CDR3 reads CASRLPLGGNTEAFF. The CDR3 DNA follows: TGTGCCAGCAGGTTGCCCTTAGGGGGGAACACTGAAGCTTTCTTT. The rearrangement uses TRBV7-8 and TRBJ1-1, with a tentative D call TRBD1 (6 bases). The germline gives CDR1 SGHVS, CDR2 FQNEAQ. The V gene lost 6 bases and the J gene lost 1 base, with 15 bases spanning the gap. This CDR3 is 15 amino acids long. The variable domain in full, with the rest retrieved from reference TRBV7-8 and TRBJ1-1, is GAGVSQSPRYKVAKRGQDVALRCDPISGHVSLFWYQQALGQGPEFLTYFQNEAQLDKSGLPSDRFFAERPEGSVSTLKIQRTQQEDSAVYLCASRLPLGGNTEAFFGQGTRLTVV.

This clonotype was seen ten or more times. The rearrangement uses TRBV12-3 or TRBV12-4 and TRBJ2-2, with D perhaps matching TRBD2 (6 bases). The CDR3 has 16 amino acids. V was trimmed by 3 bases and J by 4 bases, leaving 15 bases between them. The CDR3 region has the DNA TGTGCCAGCAGTTTTTATAACCGGGGGACCACCGGGGAGCTGTTTTTT. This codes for CASSFYNRGTTGELFF.

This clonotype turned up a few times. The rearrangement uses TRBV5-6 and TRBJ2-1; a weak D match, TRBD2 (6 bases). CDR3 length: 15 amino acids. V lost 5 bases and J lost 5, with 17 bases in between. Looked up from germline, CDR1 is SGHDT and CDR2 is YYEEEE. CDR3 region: CASSSPPGLHNEQFF. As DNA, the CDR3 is TGTGCCAGCAGTTCCCCCCCGGGACTTCACAATGAGCAGTTCTTC.

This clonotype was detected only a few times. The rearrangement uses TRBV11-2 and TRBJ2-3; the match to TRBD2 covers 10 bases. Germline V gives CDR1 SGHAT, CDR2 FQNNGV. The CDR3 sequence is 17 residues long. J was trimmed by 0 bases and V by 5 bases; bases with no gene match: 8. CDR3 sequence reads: CASSPRTSGASTDTQYF. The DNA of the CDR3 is TGTGCCAGCAGCCCCCGGACTAGCGGAGCTAGCACAGATACGCAGTATTTT.

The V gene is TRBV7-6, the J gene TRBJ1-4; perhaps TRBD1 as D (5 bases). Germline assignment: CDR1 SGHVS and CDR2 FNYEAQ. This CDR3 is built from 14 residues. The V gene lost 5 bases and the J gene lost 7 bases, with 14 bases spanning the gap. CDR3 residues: CASSPGGVSEKLFF. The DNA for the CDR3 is TGTGCCAGCAGCCCGGGGGGAGTTAGTGAAAAACTGTTTTTT.

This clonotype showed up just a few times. Here the CDR3 reads CASSRSSGGTPETQYF. The DNA of the CDR3 is TGTGCCAGCAGCCGGAGTAGCGGGGGCACCCCTGAGACCCAGTACTTC. This chain connects TRBV7-2 to TRBJ2-5, with TRBD2 matching over 9 bases. CDR1 is SGHTA and CDR2 is FQGNSA in the germline V gene. The CDR3 totals 16 residues. Trimming at V came to 5 bases and at J to 5 bases, leaving 12 bases not matched to a gene.

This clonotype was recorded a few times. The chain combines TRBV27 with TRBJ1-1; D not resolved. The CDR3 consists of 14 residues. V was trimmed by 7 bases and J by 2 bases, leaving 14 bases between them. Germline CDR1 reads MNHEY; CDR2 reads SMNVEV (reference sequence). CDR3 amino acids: CASTSYRVNTEAFF. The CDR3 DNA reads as TGTGCCAGCACCTCCTACCGGGTCAACACTGAAGCTTTCTTT.

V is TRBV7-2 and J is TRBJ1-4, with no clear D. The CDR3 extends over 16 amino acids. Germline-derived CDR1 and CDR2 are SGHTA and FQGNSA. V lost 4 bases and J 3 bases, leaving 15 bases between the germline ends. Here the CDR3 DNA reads TGTGCCAGCAGCTCCGAAGGCGGGCTTTCTAATGAAAAACTGTTTTTT. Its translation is CASSSEGGLSNEKLFF.

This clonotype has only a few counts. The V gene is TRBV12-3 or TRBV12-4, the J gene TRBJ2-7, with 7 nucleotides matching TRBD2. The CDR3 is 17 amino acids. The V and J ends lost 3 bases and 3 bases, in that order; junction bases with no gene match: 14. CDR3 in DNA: TGTGCCAGCAGTTTCCTCATGTCGACGCGGGGGTTCTACGAGCAGTACTTC. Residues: CASSFLMSTRGFYEQYF.

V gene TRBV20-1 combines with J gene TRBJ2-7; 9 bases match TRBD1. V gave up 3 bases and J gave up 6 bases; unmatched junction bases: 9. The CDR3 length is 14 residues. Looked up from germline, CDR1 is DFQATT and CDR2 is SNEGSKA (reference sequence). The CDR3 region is CSASGTGLPSEQYF. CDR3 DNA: TGCAGTGCTAGCGGGACAGGGCTACCCTCCGAGCAGTACTTC.

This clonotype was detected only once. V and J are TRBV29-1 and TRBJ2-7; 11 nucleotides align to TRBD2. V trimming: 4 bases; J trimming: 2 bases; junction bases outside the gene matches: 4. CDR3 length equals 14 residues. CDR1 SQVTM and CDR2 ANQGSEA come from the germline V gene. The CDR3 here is CSVAGLAGTYEQYF. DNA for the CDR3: TGCAGCGTTGCCGGACTAGCGGGTACCTACGAGCAGTACTTC.

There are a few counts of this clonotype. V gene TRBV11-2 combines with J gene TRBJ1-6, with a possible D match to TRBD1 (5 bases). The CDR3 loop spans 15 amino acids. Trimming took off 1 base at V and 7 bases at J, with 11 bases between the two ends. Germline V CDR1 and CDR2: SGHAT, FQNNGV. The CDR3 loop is CASSLVGTANSPLHF. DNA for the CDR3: TGTGCCAGCAGCTTAGTAGGGACTGCAAATTCACCCCTCCACTTT.

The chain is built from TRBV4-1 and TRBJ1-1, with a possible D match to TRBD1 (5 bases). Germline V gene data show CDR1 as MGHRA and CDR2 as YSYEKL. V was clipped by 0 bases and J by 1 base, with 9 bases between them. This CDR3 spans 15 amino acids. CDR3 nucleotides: TGCGCCAGCAGCCAAGAGCAGGGAACGAACACTGAAGCTTTCTTT. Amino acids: CASSQEQGTNTEAFF.